The clone carrying this T cell receptor beta chain came up a few times. This record comes from a study of blood T cell repertoires in COVID-19. Germline V gene sequence: CDR1 SGHVS, CDR2 FQNEAQ. V lost 2 bases and J lost 5; bases outside the gene matches: 6. The CDR3 totals 15 residues. Clones were sequenced by immunoSEQ multiplex PCR, and TCRdb holds only the in-frame ones, with some missing. Of hundreds of thousands of clones in the sample, around 87% were seen once. The J gene is TRBJ2-1, the V gene TRBV7-8; TRBD2 aligns across 7 bases. This sequence originates from a middle-aged woman who had recovered from COVID-19. The specimen was peripheral blood. The CDR3, as DNA: TGTGCCAGCAGCTTACGGCTAGCGGATAACAATGAGCAGTTCTTC. It specifies CASSLRLADNNEQFF.